One sample yielded the 27 T cell receptor beta chains listed below, sequenced in a study of blood T cell repertoires in COVID-19. Libraries were prepared by immunoSEQ multiplex PCR; TCRdb keeps only in-frame clonotypes and omits some of them. The sample consists of 200,000 to 250,000 clones, more than 75% of them appearing once. The specimen sequenced was PBMCs or T cells enriched from blood (not recorded which). The receptors derive from a woman aged 45-65 years who had recovered from COVID-19.

This rearrangement joins TRBV19 to TRBJ2-3; the match to TRBD2 covers 7 bases. Germline V gene lookup returns CDR1 LNHDA and CDR2 SQIVND (reference sequence). J was trimmed by 5 bases and V by 2 bases; bases with no gene match: 4. This CDR3 comprises 14 residues. The CDR3 sequence: CASSITGGIDTQYF. The CDR3 DNA sequence: TGTGCCAGTAGTATAACGGGAGGAATAGATACGCAGTATTTT.

The rearrangement links TRBV30 to TRBJ1-4, with 9 bases identical to TRBD1. The V gene's germline CDR1 is GTSNPN and CDR2 SVGIG (reference sequence). V shed 2 bases, J shed 8 bases, and the junction held 6 bases outside the gene matches. The CDR3 is made up of 14 amino acids. CDR3 nucleotides: TGTGCCTGGAGTCCCGGGACAGGGTTGGAAAAACTGTTTTTT. Amino acids: CAWSPGTGLEKLFF.

The rearrangement uses TRBV15 and TRBJ2-2; 8 positions agree with TRBD2. Trimming took 4 bases from V and 2 from J; bases not matched to a gene: 12. This CDR3 comprises 18 residues. CDR1 is LNHNV and CDR2 is YYDKDF in the germline V gene (reference sequence). CDR3 amino acids: CATSNPGGGRGNTGELFF. For the CDR3, the DNA is TGTGCCACCAGCAACCCCGGGGGGGGCAGGGGTAACACCGGGGAGCTGTTTTTT.

The rearrangement uses TRBV6-5 and TRBJ1-2, with 9 bases that match TRBD1. Germline V gene data show CDR1 as MNHEY and CDR2 as SVGAGI. The CDR3 sequence is 14 residues long. V lost 2 bases, J lost 4 bases, and 2 bases stayed unmatched. CDR3 residues: CASSYTTGGYGYTF. The DNA for the CDR3 is TGTGCCAGCAGTTACACGACAGGGGGCTATGGCTACACCTTC.

The rearrangement joins TRBV6-6 to TRBJ1-4, with D maybe TRBD1 (5 bases). Germline loops: CDR1 MNHNY, CDR2 SVGAGI (reference sequence). V lost 0 bases and J 7 bases, leaving 12 bases between the germline ends. This CDR3 comprises 15 residues. The CDR3 bases are TGTGCCAGCAGTTACTCGGGTCAGGGCGGTGAAAAACTGTTTTTT. Its translation: CASSYSGQGGEKLFF.

The V gene is TRBV6-2 or TRBV6-3, the J gene TRBJ2-5; 9 nucleotides agree with TRBD2. Per germline, CDR1 MNHEY and CDR2 SVGEGT. Trimming removed 2 bases from V and 5 bases from J; junction bases left unmatched: 15. This CDR3 is built from 18 residues. The CDR3 protein is CASSYAASGNRAGETQYF. For the CDR3, the DNA is TGTGCCAGCAGTTACGCGGCTAGCGGGAACCGGGCCGGGGAGACCCAGTACTTC.

The chain joins TRBV10-1 to TRBJ1-1; D remains unclear. The germline V gene encodes CDR1 WNHNN and CDR2 SYGVQD (reference sequence). Trimming took 3 bases from V and 2 from J, leaving 7 bases between them. This CDR3 is built from 13 residues. CDR3 in amino acids: CASSEEVNTEAFF. CDR3 in DNA: TGCGCCAGCAGTGAAGAGGTTAACACTGAAGCTTTCTTT.

The chain employs TRBV6-2 or TRBV6-3 and TRBJ2-3; TRBD1 aligns across 9 bases. Germline CDR1 is MNHEY and CDR2 is SVGEGT. The CDR3 has 15 residues. With V trimmed by 2 bases and J by 2 bases, 2 bases remained unmatched. CDR3 DNA: TGTGCCAGCAGTTACCAACAGGGGGCCACAGATACGCAGTATTTT. Encoded protein: CASSYQQGATDTQYF.

The chain employs TRBV5-1 and TRBJ2-1; TRBD2 is a possible D gene (6 bases). CDR1 is SGHRS, CDR2 YFSETQ, per germline. The CDR3 is made up of 16 amino acids. The ends were cut back, 0 bases at V and 4 bases at J, with 14 bases in the middle. The CDR3, as DNA: TGCGCCAGCAGCTTGGCCTCTGGGACTGGTTACAATGAGCAGTTCTTC. Amino acids: CASSLASGTGYNEQFF.

The V call is TRBV9, the J call TRBJ1-2, with 9 bases lining up with TRBD1. Losses at the gene ends were 2 bases for V and 4 bases for J; bases not matched to a gene: 3. This CDR3 is built from 14 residues. In germline, CDR1 is SGDLS, CDR2 YYNGEE. The CDR3 here is CASSVTGGGYGYTF. The CDR3 nucleotides read TGTGCCAGCAGCGTTACAGGGGGCGGCTATGGCTACACCTTC.

The chain employs TRBV7-9 and TRBJ1-2; D is perhaps TRBD1 (6 bases). Germline assignment: CDR1 SEHNR and CDR2 FQNEAQ (reference sequence). The V end was cut by 5 bases, the J end by 4 bases, with 11 bases between. The CDR3 loop spans 13 amino acids. The CDR3 protein is CASSLGQSYGYTF. The CDR3 DNA sequence: TGTGCCAGCAGCCTTGGACAGAGCTATGGCTACACCTTC.

V gene TRBV27 combines with J gene TRBJ2-7; 11 bases fit TRBD2. CDR3 length: 14 residues. From germline, CDR1 is MNHEY and CDR2 SMNVEV (reference sequence). Germline trimming cut 5 bases from V and 3 bases from J; bases unmatched to any gene: 3. The CDR3 DNA reads as TGTGCCAGCAGTGTAGCGGGAGGGGGCTACGAGCAGTACTTC. Its translation is CASSVAGGGYEQYF.

The genes are TRBV4-2 and TRBJ1-2, with 8 bases lining up with TRBD1. With 1 base clipped from V and 4 bases from J, the junction kept 2 bases outside the gene matches. In germline, CDR1 is LGHNA, CDR2 YNFKEQ. This CDR3 spans 14 amino acids. DNA for the CDR3: TGTGCCAGCAGCCAAGCTGGGACAGGCTATGGCTACACCTTC. It translates to CASSQAGTGYGYTF.

This chain joins TRBV2 and TRBJ2-2; 7 nucleotides agree with TRBD2. Germline-derived CDR1 and CDR2 are SNHLY and FYNNEI. The CDR3 spans 15 residues. The junction had 5 bases not matched to a gene; V was cut back by 5 bases and J by 2 bases. The CDR3 DNA follows: TGTGCCAGCAGTCGGCTAGCGGCCAACACCGGGGAGCTGTTTTTT. As protein: CASSRLAANTGELFF. Combining the CDR3 with reference TRBV2 and TRBJ2-2 gives the whole variable domain EPEVTQTPSHQVTQMGQEVILRCVPISNHLYFYWYRQILGQKVEFLVSFYNNEISEKSEIFDDQFSVERPDGSNFTLKIRSTKLEDSAMYFCASSRLAANTGELFFGEGSRLTVL.

The rearrangement uses TRBV30 and TRBJ1-2, with 12 bases matching TRBD1. Germline CDR1 and CDR2: GTSNPN and SVGIG (reference sequence). The CDR3 loop spans 18 amino acids. V lost 1 base and J lost 4; bases outside the gene matches: 13. The CDR3 sequence: CAWSEVRSGTGGGYGYTF. The CDR3, as DNA: TGTGCCTGGAGTGAGGTCCGTTCCGGGACAGGGGGCGGCTATGGCTACACCTTC. Full variable domain (rest looked up from reference TRBV30 and TRBJ1-2): SQTIHQWPATLVQPVGSPLSLECTVEGTSNPNLYWYRQAAGRGLQLLFYSVGIGQISSEVPQNLSASRPQDRQFILSSKKLLLSDSGFYLCAWSEVRSGTGGGYGYTFGSGTRLTVV.

This clone has just one count. The chain recombines TRBV20-1 with TRBJ2-1, with D possibly TRBD2 on 5 matching bases. This CDR3 comprises 11 residues. V dropped 3 bases and J dropped 8 bases, with 8 bases sitting between them. Germline V gene sequence: CDR1 DFQATT, CDR2 SNEGSKA (reference sequence). In nucleotides, the CDR3 is TGCAGTGCTAGTCGGGGAGATGAGCAGTTCTTC. Translated: CSASRGDEQFF.

The chain employs TRBV5-5 and TRBJ1-1, with D perhaps TRBD1 (6 bases). Trimming removed 7 bases from V and 3 bases from J, with 10 bases in between. The V gene's germline CDR1 is SGHKS and CDR2 YYEKEE (reference sequence). The CDR3 length is 12 residues. The CDR3 DNA is TGTGCCAGCCTGCAGGGGTACACTGAAGCTTTCTTT. This translates into CASLQGYTEAFF.

This sequence joins TRBV27 and TRBJ2-7, with 7 bases aligning to TRBD2. V was pared by 8 bases and J by 3 bases, with 1 base of the junction left unmatched. Germline assignment: CDR1 MNHEY and CDR2 SMNVEV (reference sequence). The CDR3 has 11 residues. The chain's CDR3 is CASGRGYEQYF. DNA of the CDR3: TGTGCCAGCGGGAGGGGCTACGAGCAGTACTTC.

V gene TRBV2 combines with J gene TRBJ2-6; D remains unclear. The V gene's germline CDR1 is SNHLY and CDR2 FYNNEI. This CDR3 comprises 16 residues. Trimming left V 4 bases short and J 0 bases short, with 10 bases between. The CDR3 DNA is TGTGCCAGCAGTGTTATGGCAATCTCTGGGGCCAACGTCCTGACTTTC. Amino acid sequence: CASSVMAISGANVLTF.

The CDR3 sequence: CASSQVLAGRYEQYF. In DNA form, the CDR3 reads TGCGCCAGCAGCCAAGTACTAGCGGGACGCTACGAGCAGTACTTC. V gene TRBV4-3 combines with J gene TRBJ2-7; 10 bases match TRBD2. This CDR3 contains 15 residues. The trim removed 1 base at V and 3 bases at J, leaving 3 bases unmatched. The germline V gene has CDR1 LGHNA and CDR2 YSLEER.

The chain is built from TRBV19 and TRBJ1-5; D remains ambiguous. The CDR3 runs 13 residues. The germline CDR1 and CDR2 sequences are LNHDA and SQIVND (reference sequence). Trimming left V 1 base short and J 7 bases short, with 8 bases between. The CDR3 here is CASSIGWSQPQHF. The CDR3 DNA is TGTGCCAGTAGTATAGGATGGAGCCAGCCCCAGCATTTT.

The gene calls are TRBV27 and TRBJ1-1; D gene ambiguous. Germline assignment: CDR1 MNHEY and CDR2 SMNVEV (reference sequence). CDR3 length: 14 residues. V lost 4 bases and J 0 bases, leaving 9 bases between the germline ends. The CDR3 protein is CASSWRAVNTEAFF. CDR3 DNA: TGTGCCAGCAGTTGGAGGGCGGTGAACACTGAAGCTTTCTTT.

The chain uses TRBV9 and TRBJ2-1; 11 bases align to TRBD2. J gave up 4 bases and V 3 bases, and 9 bases lay outside the gene matches. The germline V gene has CDR1 SGDLS and CDR2 YYNGEE. The CDR3 extends over 17 amino acids. The CDR3 DNA reads as TGTGCCAGCAGCGATAGGGTCACTAGCGGGAGTTACAATGAGCAGTTCTTC. It yields the protein CASSDRVTSGSYNEQFF.

The rearrangement uses TRBV10-3 and TRBJ2-2; 7 bases map to TRBD1. The CDR3 consists of 13 residues. V was pared by 2 bases and J by 6 bases, with 0 bases of the junction left unmatched. Germline V gene data show CDR1 as ENHRY and CDR2 as SYGVKD. In DNA, the CDR3 is TGTGCCATCAGTGAGAGGGGGCCCGGGGAGCTGTTTTTT. It encodes CAISERGPGELFF.

The chain employs TRBV19 and TRBJ1-1; TRBD1 agrees at 9 bases. The CDR3 is 14 amino acids. Germline V gene sequence: CDR1 LNHDA, CDR2 SQIVND (reference sequence). With 5 bases clipped from V and 6 bases from J, the junction kept 7 bases outside the gene matches. The CDR3, as DNA: TGTGCCAGTAGTGGGACAGGGAATTGGCCTGAAGCTTTCTTT. Translation: CASSGTGNWPEAFF.

The rearrangement joins TRBV6-1 to TRBJ2-3; D possibly corresponds to TRBD2 (5 bases). V was shortened by 0 bases and J by 0 bases, with 10 bases between the two germline ends. Germline V gene lookup returns CDR1 MNHNS and CDR2 SASEGT. The CDR3 consists of 16 residues. The CDR3 DNA reads TGTGCCAGCAGTGAAGCGGAGAGGGCTAGCACAGATACGCAGTATTTT. Its translation is CASSEAERASTDTQYF.

The CDR3 region is CASSYPRRRPGVGTEAFF. CDR3 coding DNA: TGTGCCAGCAGTTACCCTAGGCGTCGACCGGGAGTTGGTACTGAAGCTTTCTTT. The V gene is TRBV6-2 or TRBV6-3, the J gene TRBJ1-1, with D uncertain. There are 18 residues in the CDR3. The germline gives CDR1 MNHEY, CDR2 SVGEGT. The V and J ends lost 2 bases and 5 bases respectively, with 24 bases between them.